The 10 T cell receptor beta chains listed next were all sequenced from one sample in a study of blood T cell repertoires in COVID-19. Data came from immunoSEQ multiplex PCR; TCRdb stores just in-frame clones and leaves some out. The sample lists approximately 150,000 clones; more than 70% were seen once. Sample: peripheral blood. The source of these receptors is a human donor in a cohort sampled during active COVID-19.

The CDR3 spells CASSVEDSKYYEQYF. As DNA, the CDR3 is TGTGCCAGCAGCGTAGAGGACAGCAAATACTACGAGCAGTACTTC. V and J are TRBV9 and TRBJ2-7; perhaps TRBD1 as D (6 bases). The ends were cut back, 0 bases at V and 3 bases at J, with 13 bases in the middle. CDR3 size: 15 residues. Germline V gene lookup returns CDR1 SGDLS and CDR2 YYNGEE.

The chain has TRBV6-6 and TRBJ1-5; 10 bases line up with TRBD1. Germline values: CDR1 MNHNY, CDR2 SVGAGI (reference sequence). This CDR3 is built from 15 residues. The V segment lost 6 bases and the J segment 2 bases; nucleotides outside the gene matches: 4. DNA of the CDR3: TGTGCCAGCAGATTGACAGGGGGCGGCAATCAGCCCCAGCATTTT. Its translation is CASRLTGGGNQPQHF.

V and J are TRBV5-1 and TRBJ1-1; 7 bases align to TRBD1. The CDR3 covers 12 residues. The germline gives CDR1 SGHRS, CDR2 YFSETQ. Unmatched junction bases numbered 3, after V lost 3 bases and J lost 7 bases. CDR3 in DNA: TGCGCCAGCAGCTCACGACAGGGTGAAGCTTTCTTT. Protein sequence: CASSSRQGEAFF.

A single count supports this clone. The genes are TRBV18 and TRBJ2-7, with 8 bases aligning to TRBD1. Germline CDR1 reads KGHSH; CDR2 reads LQKENI. Trimming took 5 bases from V and 3 from J; bases not matched to a gene: 6. The CDR3 extends over 14 amino acids. CDR3 DNA: TGTGCCAGCTCAGAGACCGGGACAGGCTACGAGCAGTACTTC. Translated: CASSETGTGYEQYF. Complete variable domain (other parts from reference TRBV18 and TRBJ2-7): NAGVMQNPRHLVRRRGQEARLRCSPMKGHSHVYWYRQLPEEGLKFMVYLQKENIIDESGMPKERFSAEFPKEGPSILRIQQVVRGDSAAYFCASSETGTGYEQYFGPGTRLTVT.

The chain links TRBV6-2 or TRBV6-3 to TRBJ1-2; the D is unclear. Germline CDR1 is MNHEY and CDR2 is SVGEGT. CDR3 length: 12 amino acids. Deletions cut 4 bases from V and 8 bases from J, with 11 bases between. CDR3 DNA: TGTGCCAGCAGTTCCCGGACTTGGGGCTACACCTTC. It specifies CASSSRTWGYTF.

The V and J genes are TRBV3-1 (or the pseudogene TRBV3-2) and TRBJ1-5, with D possibly being TRBD1 (6 bases). CDR3 length equals 13 residues. Germline CDR1 reads LGHDT; CDR2 reads YNNKEL (reference sequence). The germline V and J ends were trimmed by 5 bases and 4 bases, with 9 bases remaining between them. As DNA, the CDR3 is TGTGCCAGCAGCGAACAGGGAAATCAGCCCCAGCATTTT. Its protein product is CASSEQGNQPQHF.

This clone has only a few counts. This chain joins TRBV7-3 and TRBJ2-2; 12 bases map to TRBD2. The length of the CDR3 is 16 residues. V was pared by 4 bases and J by 4 bases, with 4 bases of the junction left unmatched. CDR1 is SGHTA, CDR2 FQGTGA, per germline. CDR3 residues: CASSSSGGATTGELFF. As DNA, the CDR3 is TGTGCCAGCAGCTCTAGCGGGGGGGCGACCACCGGGGAGCTGTTTTTT.

This chain joins TRBV5-4 and TRBJ1-5, with 9 bases identical to TRBD1. The CDR3 covers 14 residues. Trimming removed 3 bases from V and 4 bases from J; junction bases left unmatched: 2. The germline CDR1 and CDR2 sequences are SGHNT and YYREEE (reference sequence). In DNA form, the CDR3 reads TGTGCCAGCAGCTCGGGACAGGGTAATCAGCCCCAGCATTTT. Amino acid sequence: CASSSGQGNQPQHF.

The J gene is TRBJ2-7, the V gene TRBV4-1, with D possibly matching TRBD2 (6 bases). The CDR3 is 16 amino acids. Germline CDR1 is MGHRA and CDR2 is YSYEKL. The V and J ends lost 4 bases and 1 base respectively, with 17 bases between them. The CDR3 reads CASSRYTTGESYEQYF. The CDR3 nucleotides read TGCGCCAGCAGCCGTTATACGACGGGGGAATCCTACGAGCAGTACTTC.

On this clone itself: The same CDR3 can be traced to other DNA sequences in this sample. The V gene is TRBV5-1, the J gene TRBJ1-5; TRBD1 agrees at 7 bases. CDR3 length equals 13 residues. Germline V lookup: CDR1 SGHRS, CDR2 YFSETQ. The V and J ends lost 4 bases and 4 bases, in that order; junction bases with no gene match: 2. The CDR3: CASSPTGNQPQHF. CDR3 bases: TGCGCCAGCAGCCCGACAGGGAATCAGCCCCAGCATTTT.